This T cell receptor beta chain stems from a study of cytomegalovirus exposure and HLA in healthy donors. Regarding this clone: Its antigen remains unidentified.

This PCR relied on a set of 60 Vbeta primers and 13 Jbeta primers. Using immunoSEQ multiplex PCR, the repertoire was profiled, and TCRdb retains in-frame clones only, with some absent. The top ten hold over 1% of the sample, which has some 130,000 clones, 73% seen once. The CDR3 runs to 17 residues. The germline gives CDR1 MRHNA, CDR2 SNTAGT. V shed 6 bases and J shed 0 bases, with 15 bases lying between them. Study results and caveats: Upon later analysis, HLA-associated TCR beta chains proved more clonally expanded than other, equally common chains.

The clonotype was recovered from a woman between 40 and 50 years old in good health and CMV-seronegative. The rearrangement links TRBV6-4 to TRBJ2-6; D perhaps matches TRBD1 (6 bases). The sequenced sample was PBMCs. CDR3 coding DNA: TGTGCCAGCAGGCCGGGACAACAAGACTCTGGGGCCAACGTCCTGACTTTC. Translation gives CASRPGQQDSGANVLTF.